This T cell receptor beta chain was found in a study of human T cells and chemical hapten exposure. Study information: Upper back patch tests used 0.01% DPC, scored after 6 days.

The germline gives CDR1 LGHNA, CDR2 YNFKEQ. V gave up 3 bases and J gave up 2 bases; unmatched junction bases: 3. This CDR3 has 14 amino acids. The time point is: patch test 1, 2 weeks after DPC sensitization. The treatment was: therapeutic diphenylcyclopropenone sensitization with weekly scalp DPC. Ahead of each patch test application, blood was drawn. Unseparated into fractions, whole blood served as the source from which total RNA was extracted. The table lists this clonotype with a few counts. TCRdb re-analysed the RACE reads in MiXCR, keeping a single row per CDR3 protein. The sample consists of some 170,000 distinct CDR3 sequences, about a fifth of them appearing once.

Sequenced material: whole blood, taken in connection with sensitization to the hapten diphenylcyclopropenone (DPC). The sequence was obtained from a woman aged 50 to 60 with alopecia areata. Some clones in this sample may be carry-over from other donors' samples. The J gene is TRBJ2-5, the V gene TRBV4-2; 7 bases are shared with TRBD1. CDR3 nucleotide sequence: TGTGCCAGCAGCCAGCCGGGACAGCAAGAGACCCAGTACTTC. Translating it yields CASSQPGQQETQYF.